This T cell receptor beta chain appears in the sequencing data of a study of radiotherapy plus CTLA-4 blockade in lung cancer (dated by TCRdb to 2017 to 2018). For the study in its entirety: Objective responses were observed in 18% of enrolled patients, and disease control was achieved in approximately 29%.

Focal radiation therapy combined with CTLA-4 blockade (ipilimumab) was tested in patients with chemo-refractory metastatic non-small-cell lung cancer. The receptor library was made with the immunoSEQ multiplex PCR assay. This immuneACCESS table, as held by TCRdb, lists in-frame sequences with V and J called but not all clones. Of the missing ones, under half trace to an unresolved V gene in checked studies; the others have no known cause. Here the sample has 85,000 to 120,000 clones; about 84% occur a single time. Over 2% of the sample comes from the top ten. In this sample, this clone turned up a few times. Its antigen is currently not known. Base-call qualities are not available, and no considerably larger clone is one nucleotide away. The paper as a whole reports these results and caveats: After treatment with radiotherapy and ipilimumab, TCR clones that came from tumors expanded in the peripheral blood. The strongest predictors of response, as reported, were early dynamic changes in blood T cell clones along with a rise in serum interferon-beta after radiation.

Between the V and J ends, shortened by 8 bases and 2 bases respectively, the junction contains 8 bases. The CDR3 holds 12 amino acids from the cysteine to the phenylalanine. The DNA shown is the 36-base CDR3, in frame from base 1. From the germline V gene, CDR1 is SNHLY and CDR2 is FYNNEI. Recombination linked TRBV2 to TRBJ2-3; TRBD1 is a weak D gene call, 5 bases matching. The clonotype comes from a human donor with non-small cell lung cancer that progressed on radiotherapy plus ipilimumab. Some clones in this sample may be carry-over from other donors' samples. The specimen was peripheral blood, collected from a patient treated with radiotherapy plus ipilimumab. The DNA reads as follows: TGTGCCAGCTCGGACACCACAGATACGCAGTATTTT. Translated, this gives CASSDTTDTQYF. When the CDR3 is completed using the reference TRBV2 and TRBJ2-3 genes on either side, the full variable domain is EPEVTQTPSHQVTQMGQEVILRCVPISNHLYFYWYRQILGQKVEFLVSFYNNEISEKSEIFDDQFSVERPDGSNFTLKIRSTKLEDSAMYFCASSDTTDTQYFGPGTRLTVL.